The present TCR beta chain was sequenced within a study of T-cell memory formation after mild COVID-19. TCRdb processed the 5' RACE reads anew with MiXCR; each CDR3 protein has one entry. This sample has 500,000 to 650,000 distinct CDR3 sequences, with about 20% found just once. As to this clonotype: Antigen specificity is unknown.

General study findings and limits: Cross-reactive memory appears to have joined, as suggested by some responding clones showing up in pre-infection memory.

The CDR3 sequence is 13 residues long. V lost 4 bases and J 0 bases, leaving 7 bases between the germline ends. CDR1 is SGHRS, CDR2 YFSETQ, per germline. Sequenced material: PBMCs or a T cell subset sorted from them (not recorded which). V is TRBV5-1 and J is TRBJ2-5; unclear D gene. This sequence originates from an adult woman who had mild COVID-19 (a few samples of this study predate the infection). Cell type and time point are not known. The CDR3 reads CASSPQNQETQYF. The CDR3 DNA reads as TGCGCCAGCAGCCCCCAGAACCAAGAGACCCAGTACTTC.